These 28 T cell receptor beta chains came from one sample sequenced in a study of blood T cell repertoires in COVID-19. This table comes from immunoSEQ multiplex PCR, and its TCRdb copy is limited to in-frame clones, with some not included. The sample lists fewer than 150,000 clones, roughly nine tenths occurring once. Specimen: peripheral blood. The receptors originated from a man between 65 and 85 years old who had recovered from COVID-19.

The chain uses TRBV9 and TRBJ2-2, with D maybe TRBD2 (5 bases). The CDR3 has 17 residues. V was trimmed by 3 bases and J by 1 base, leaving 16 bases between them. CDR1 and CDR2 (germline): SGDLS, YYNGEE. The CDR3 sequence is CASSARLMEENTGELFF. In DNA, the CDR3 is TGTGCCAGCAGCGCCCGCCTGATGGAGGAGAACACCGGGGAGCTGTTTTTT.

The CDR3 coding sequence is TGTGCCAGCAGCTTCACAGGGAAGGATGCTTTCTTT. Residues: CASSFTGKDAFF. The genes are TRBV13 and TRBJ1-1, with D possibly matching TRBD1 (6 bases). The length of the CDR3 is 12 residues. The V gene's germline CDR1 is PRHDT and CDR2 FYEKMQ (reference sequence). V lost 3 bases and J 11 bases, leaving 13 bases between the germline ends.

This chain joins TRBV4-3 and TRBJ2-7; 8 nucleotides line up with TRBD2. Trimming cost V 6 bases and J 1 base; bases outside gene matches: 8. CDR1 LGHNA and CDR2 YSLEER come from the germline V gene. The CDR3 has 15 residues. In DNA form, the CDR3 reads TGCGCCAGCAGAAGAAGCGGGAGTGAGTCCTACGAGCAGTACTTC. This encodes CASRRSGSESYEQYF.

The rearrangement links TRBV7-3 to TRBJ2-5; TRBD2 aligns across 11 bases. CDR1 and CDR2 (germline): SGHTA, FQGTGA. The CDR3 has 19 amino acids. V shed 4 bases and J 3 bases; nucleotides not matched to a gene: 16. The chain's CDR3 is CASSYGSLAGGPEKETQYF. CDR3 nucleotides: TGTGCCAGCAGCTATGGATCCCTAGCGGGAGGCCCAGAGAAAGAGACCCAGTACTTC.

The chain is built from TRBV19 and TRBJ1-1; TRBD1 is a possible D gene (6 bases). Germline values: CDR1 LNHDA, CDR2 SQIVND (reference sequence). The CDR3 has 17 residues. Deletions cut 4 bases from V and 0 bases from J, with 18 bases between. CDR3 bases: TGTGCCAGTAGTAGACGCGCAACAGGGACACTGAACACTGAAGCTTTCTTT. Translated: CASSRRATGTLNTEAFF.

This sequence joins TRBV5-1 and TRBJ2-7, with TRBD1 matching over 8 bases. After removal of 1 base from V and 6 bases from J, the junction contained 9 bases not matched to a gene. The CDR3 contains 15 residues. The germline gives CDR1 SGHRS, CDR2 YFSETQ. The CDR3 nucleotides are TGCGCCAGCAGCTTGTTTGGGACAGGAAGACTCGAGCAGTACTTC. It is translated as CASSLFGTGRLEQYF.

V gene TRBV7-3 combines with J gene TRBJ2-7, with 7 bases matching TRBD2. The CDR3 consists of 15 residues. Germline V gene sequence: CDR1 SGHTA, CDR2 FQGTGA. V lost 5 bases and J lost 6; bases outside the gene matches: 13. Here the CDR3 reads CASSPLTSVEGEQYF. DNA of the CDR3: TGTGCCAGCAGCCCTCTAACTAGCGTGGAAGGCGAGCAGTACTTC.

This chain joins TRBV28 and TRBJ1-2; D unclear. V was clipped by 1 base and J by 3 bases, with 9 bases between them. The CDR3 contains 14 residues. Germline V gene data show CDR1 as MDHEN and CDR2 as SYDVKM. The CDR3 nucleotides read TGTGCCAGCAGTTTATCTACAGAGTACTATGGCTACACCTTC. It yields the protein CASSLSTEYYGYTF.

The chain joins TRBV6-5 to TRBJ1-1; D is undetermined. Germline assignment: CDR1 MNHEY and CDR2 SVGAGI. V lost 2 bases to trimming and J lost 11 bases, with 12 bases between them. The CDR3 is made up of 12 amino acids. The CDR3: CASSYAGEEAFF. CDR3 in DNA: TGTGCCAGCAGTTACGCGGGTGAGGAGGCTTTCTTT.

The V and J genes are TRBV21-1 and TRBJ1-2; TRBD1, as called in the table, went unchecked against the DNA. TRBV21-1 is classified as a pseudogene. This CDR3 is built from 15 residues. The CDR3 DNA reads as TGTGCCAGCAGCCCCCGAGACAGGGGCTACTATGGCTACACCTTC. Its translation: CASSPRDRGYYGYTF.

This chain uses TRBV11-2 with TRBJ1-3; the D gene is possibly TRBD1 (5 bases). Between the trimmed V and J ends, which lost 6 bases and 6 bases, there was a span of 15 bases. The CDR3 has 14 residues. CDR1 is SGHAT and CDR2 is FQNNGV in the germline V gene. This CDR3 reads CASRPDRNLNTIYF. In nucleotides, the CDR3 is TGTGCCAGCAGACCAGACAGAAACCTAAACACCATATATTTT.

This rearrangement joins TRBV3-1 (or the pseudogene TRBV3-2) to TRBJ2-7, with D perhaps TRBD1 (8 bases). Looked up from germline, CDR1 is LGHDT and CDR2 is YNNKEL (reference sequence). Trimming removed 0 bases from V and 8 bases from J, with 14 bases in between. The CDR3 has 14 residues. The DNA of the CDR3 is TGTGCCAGCAGCCAAGAATACAGGGGGGGCAAGCAGTACTTC. Residues: CASSQEYRGGKQYF.

The J gene is TRBJ2-3, the V gene TRBV27; no reliable D call. CDR3 length equals 14 residues. Per germline, CDR1 MNHEY and CDR2 SMNVEV (reference sequence). Deletions cut 4 bases from V and 7 bases from J, with 15 bases between. The CDR3 loop reads CASSSFQVENTQYF. CDR3 sequence (DNA): TGTGCCAGCAGTTCCTTCCAAGTAGAGAATACGCAGTATTTT.

This clone was picked up one time. The V and J genes are TRBV7-2 and TRBJ2-7; 8 positions agree with TRBD1. Germline V CDR1 and CDR2: SGHTA, FQGNSA. The V and J ends lost 6 bases and 3 bases, in that order; junction bases with no gene match: 10. The CDR3 runs to 15 residues. This CDR3 reads CASRKDRDPLYEQYF. The CDR3 DNA reads as TGTGCCAGCAGGAAGGACAGGGACCCCCTCTACGAGCAGTACTTC.

V is TRBV5-4 and J is TRBJ2-3; 7 nucleotides line up with TRBD1. CDR1 SGHNT and CDR2 YYREEE come from the germline V gene (reference sequence). CDR3 size: 14 residues. V shed 0 bases and J 6 bases; nucleotides not matched to a gene: 4. The CDR3: CASSLEGGPDTQYF. For the CDR3, the DNA is TGTGCCAGCAGCTTGGAAGGGGGCCCGGATACGCAGTATTTT. Using reference TRBV5-4 and TRBJ2-3 for the parts outside the CDR3, the full variable domain is ETGVTQSPTHLIKTRGQQVTLRCSSQSGHNTVSWYQQALGQGPQFIFQYYREEENGRGNFPPRFSGLQFPNYSSELNVNALELDDSALYLCASSLEGGPDTQYFGPGTRLTVL.

The chain combines TRBV5-6 with TRBJ1-4, with a tentative D call TRBD1 (6 bases). This CDR3 is built from 15 residues. Germline CDR1 is SGHDT and CDR2 is YYEEEE. With 10 bases removed from V and 7 bases from J, the gap between germline ends came to 23 bases. CDR3 sequence: CAQGVWSGGCEKLFF. The CDR3 nucleotides read TGTGCCCAGGGAGTTTGGAGTGGGGGCTGTGAAAAACTGTTTTTT.

CDR3 sequence reads: CASHRQGASNTEAFF. The CDR3 nucleotides read TGTGCCAGCCATAGGCAGGGGGCTTCGAACACTGAAGCTTTCTTT. The chain links TRBV2 to TRBJ1-1; 8 bases fit TRBD1. Germline V gives CDR1 SNHLY, CDR2 FYNNEI. J lost 1 base, V lost 8 bases, and 9 bases had no gene match. The CDR3 totals 15 residues.

The V and J genes are TRBV5-1 and TRBJ2-3; 9 bases are shared with TRBD1. The CDR3 has 15 amino acids. V dropped 0 bases and J dropped 4; count of bases not matched to a gene: 3. Germline V gives CDR1 SGHRS, CDR2 YFSETQ. The CDR3 bases are TGCGCCAGCAGCTTGGTGGGACAGGGTGCAGATACGCAGTATTTT. Its protein product is CASSLVGQGADTQYF.

The chain employs TRBV6-5 and TRBJ2-7; 7 bases match TRBD1. V gave up 4 bases and J gave up 2 bases; unmatched junction bases: 5. The CDR3 is made up of 14 amino acids. Germline lookup yields CDR1 MNHEY and CDR2 SVGAGI. The CDR3 DNA is TGTGCCAGCAGTTTAGACAGGGTGGCCTACGAGCAGTACTTC. This encodes CASSLDRVAYEQYF.

The chain employs TRBV30 and TRBJ1-5; D is undetermined. V dropped 1 base and J dropped 3 bases, with 7 bases sitting between them. CDR3 length equals 13 residues. In germline, CDR1 is GTSNPN, CDR2 SVGIG (reference sequence). CDR3 coding DNA: TGTGCCTGGAGTGACGGTTACAATCAGCCCCAGCATTTT. Its protein product is CAWSDGYNQPQHF.

The rearrangement links TRBV13 to TRBJ2-2; possibly TRBD2 for D (6 bases). The V gene's germline CDR1 is PRHDT and CDR2 FYEKMQ (reference sequence). V lost 1 base, J lost 1 base, and 10 bases lay in between. This CDR3 has 16 amino acids. The CDR3 loop reads CASSLVLAVNTGELFF. The CDR3 DNA reads TGTGCCAGCAGCTTAGTTTTAGCGGTGAACACCGGGGAGCTGTTTTTT.

This chain joins TRBV28 and TRBJ2-1; tentative D call: TRBD1 (6 bases). Trimming cost V 5 bases and J 9 bases, with 20 bases left between them. Germline V CDR1 and CDR2: MDHEN, SYDVKM. There are 15 residues in the CDR3. The CDR3 region is CASSPLQGGWGEQFF. CDR3 DNA sequence: TGTGCCAGCAGTCCCTTACAGGGCGGGTGGGGTGAGCAGTTCTTC.

The rearrangement uses TRBV7-9 and TRBJ2-1; 7 bases match TRBD2. CDR3 length: 15 residues. V was pared by 3 bases and J by 7 bases, with 9 bases of the junction left unmatched. CDR1 and CDR2 from the germline V gene are SEHNR and FQNEAQ (reference sequence). The chain's CDR3 is CASSFGAGVKNEQFF. CDR3 coding DNA: TGTGCCAGCAGCTTCGGTGCGGGAGTTAAGAATGAGCAGTTCTTC.

The chain couples TRBV9 to TRBJ2-5; TRBD2 matches 11 bases. The CDR3 sequence is 15 residues long. V was pared by 1 base and J by 4 bases, with 3 bases of the junction left unmatched. Looked up from germline, CDR1 is SGDLS and CDR2 is YYNGEE. CDR3 amino acids: CASSVFGLAGETQYF. CDR3 nucleotides: TGTGCCAGCAGCGTATTCGGACTAGCGGGAGAGACCCAGTACTTC. Filled out from reference TRBV9 and TRBJ2-5, the complete variable domain reads DSGVTQTPKHLITATGQRVTLRCSPRSGDLSVYWYQQSLDQGLQFLIQYYNGEERAKGNILERFSAQQFPDLHSELNLSSLELGDSALYFCASSVFGLAGETQYFGPGTRLLVL.

In its sample, this clone was seen a few times. CDR3 sequence: CASRLLAGGEQYF. DNA of the CDR3: TGTGCCAGCAGATTACTAGCGGGGGGGGAGCAGTACTTC. The chain links TRBV27 to TRBJ2-7, with 13 bases that match TRBD2. After removal of 6 bases from V and 7 bases from J, the junction contained 3 bases not matched to a gene. Germline-derived CDR1 and CDR2 are MNHEY and SMNVEV (reference sequence). The CDR3 is made up of 13 amino acids.

V and J are TRBV30 and TRBJ1-5; D unclear. Trimming stripped 1 base from V and 2 bases from J, with 9 bases between. This CDR3 is 14 amino acids long. Looked up from germline, CDR1 is GTSNPN and CDR2 is SVGIG (reference sequence). Here the CDR3 DNA reads TGTGCCTGGAGTGAAAACAGCCGCAATCAGCCCCAGCATTTT. Protein: CAWSENSRNQPQHF.

The V and J genes are TRBV11-2 and TRBJ2-7, with 8 bases lining up with TRBD2. Losses at the gene ends were 5 bases for V and 1 base for J; bases not matched to a gene: 4. CDR3 length equals 14 residues. The germline V gene encodes CDR1 SGHAT and CDR2 FQNNGV. The CDR3 spells CASSQRGSSYEQYF. CDR3 nucleotides: TGTGCCAGCAGCCAGCGGGGGTCATCCTACGAGCAGTACTTC.

The chain couples TRBV7-3 to TRBJ2-1, with unresolved D. Trimming pared 2 bases from V and 2 bases from J, leaving 7 bases between. The CDR3 runs 14 residues. Germline values: CDR1 SGHTA, CDR2 FQGTGA. The CDR3 here is CASSLYGTYNEQFF. The CDR3 nucleotides read TGTGCCAGCAGCTTATATGGCACCTACAATGAGCAGTTCTTC.